One sample yielded the 5 T cell receptor beta chains listed below, sequenced in a study of T cells after yellow fever vaccination. One entry per CDR3 protein, called by TCRdb with MiXCR from the 5' RACE reads. Here the sample spans tens of thousands of distinct CDR3 sequences, around 7.7% being singletons. Material: CD8+ T cells sorted from PBMCs, obtained 9 to 10 days after the first yellow fever vaccination. These receptors originate from a man between 18 and 29 years old who received the YFV17D yellow fever vaccine.

This clonotype has more than one count but fewer than ten. This chain uses TRBV9 with TRBJ1-4; no firm D call. The CDR3 sequence is 14 residues long. Trimming took 3 bases from V and 1 from J, leaving 7 bases between them. CDR1 is SGDLS and CDR2 is YYNGEE in the germline V gene. DNA of the CDR3: TGTGCCAGCAGCGGCCGAGGAACTAATGAAAAACTGTTTTTT. Translation gives CASSGRGTNEKLFF.

In its sample, this clonotype was seen once. A much larger clone lies a single base off, so this may be a read error. The chain couples TRBV3-1 to TRBJ2-1; 8 bases map to TRBD1. CDR1 LGHDT and CDR2 YNNKEL come from the germline V gene (reference sequence). After removal of 1 base from V and 7 bases from J, the junction contained 6 bases not matched to a gene. The CDR3 runs 15 residues. CDR3 sequence reads: CASSQAATGANEQFF. Here the CDR3 DNA reads TGTGCCAGCAGCCAAGCCGCGACAGGGGCTAATGAGCAGTTCTTC.

This clonotype showed up many times. The V call is TRBV27, the J call TRBJ1-4; D might be TRBD1 (5 bases). Germline V gene sequence: CDR1 MNHEY, CDR2 SMNVEV (reference sequence). The V end was cut by 1 base, the J end by 8 bases, with 20 bases between. CDR3 length: 17 residues. The CDR3 sequence is CASSLLSREGIAEKLFF. The CDR3 DNA reads TGTGCCAGCAGTTTATTATCCAGGGAGGGGATCGCGGAAAAACTGTTTTTT.

The V gene is TRBV19, the J gene TRBJ2-5; D is undetermined. V was shortened by 7 bases and J by 2 bases, with 23 bases between the two germline ends. CDR1 LNHDA and CDR2 SQIVND come from the germline V gene (reference sequence). The CDR3 sequence is 17 residues long. The CDR3 region has the DNA TGTGCCAGTATCTCTTCGCAAGGCCCCAAAGAGCAAGAGACCCAGTACTTC. Translated, it gives CASISSQGPKEQETQYF.

In its sample, this clonotype was seen many times. J is TRBJ2-7 and V is TRBV11-2; 11 bases match TRBD1. The CDR3 is 12 residues long. Germline V gene data show CDR1 as SGHAT and CDR2 as FQNNGV. J lost 9 bases, V lost 5 bases, and 3 bases had no gene match. The CDR3 region is CASSRTGGGQYF. CDR3 DNA: TGTGCCAGCAGCAGGACAGGGGGCGGGCAGTACTTC.